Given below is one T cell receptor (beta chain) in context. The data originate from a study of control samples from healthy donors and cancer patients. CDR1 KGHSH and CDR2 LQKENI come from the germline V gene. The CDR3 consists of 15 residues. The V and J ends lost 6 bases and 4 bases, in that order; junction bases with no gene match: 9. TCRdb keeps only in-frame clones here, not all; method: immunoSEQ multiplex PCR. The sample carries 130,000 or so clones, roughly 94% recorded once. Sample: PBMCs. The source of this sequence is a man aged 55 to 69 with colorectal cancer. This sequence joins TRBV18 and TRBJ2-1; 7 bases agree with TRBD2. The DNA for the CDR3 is TGTGCCAGCTCGCAGAGCCGGGACTATTACAATGAGCAGTTCTTC. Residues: CASSQSRDYYNEQFF.